Listed below are T cell receptor beta chains from one sample, sequenced in a study of identical twins. TCRdb processed the 5' RACE reads anew with MiXCR; each CDR3 protein has one entry. The repertoire holds hundreds of thousands of distinct CDR3 sequences, with over 15% as singletons. The same sample was also studied in work on T cells expressing NK-cell markers.

Sample: PBMCs. These receptors all stem from a young woman in good health. CDR3s include the opening cysteine and the closing phenylalanine or tryptophan. A D gene is named only where the DNA matches it firmly. Some rows have no size entry. The others give once, few or many, or a class for an expanded clone.

j_gene	v_gene	d_gene	abundance	CDR3aa	CDR3nt
TRBJ2-7	TRBV29-1	.	.	CSVGEASYEQYF	TGCAGCGTGGGGGAGGCCTCCTACGAGCAGTACTTC
TRBJ2-3	TRBV12-3/TRBV12-4	TRBD2	few	CASSLATSGADTQYF	TGTGCCAGCAGTTTAGCCACTAGCGGCGCAGATACGCAGTATTTT
TRBJ2-1	TRBV20-1	TRBD2	few	CSAREGLAGDKPEQFF	TGCAGTGCTAGAGAAGGACTAGCGGGAGATAAGCCCGAGCAGTTCTTC
TRBJ2-4	TRBV11-2	.	few	CASSRAGALAKNIQYF	TGTGCCAGCAGTCGGGCGGGGGCCTTAGCCAAAAACATTCAGTACTTC
TRBJ2-2	TRBV5-1	.	.	CASSPLTGGGELFF	TGCGCCAGCAGTCCCTTGACCGGTGGGGGGGAGCTGTTTTTT
TRBJ2-3	TRBV7-8	TRBD2	many	CASSLGGGSDTQYF	TGTGCCAGCAGCTTAGGCGGGGGGTCCGATACGCAGTATTTT
TRBJ1-1	TRBV5-1	.	few	CASSTTGSSAEAFF	TGCGCCAGCAGCACTACAGGGAGTAGCGCTGAAGCTTTCTTT
TRBJ2-1	TRBV6-2/TRBV6-3	.	.	CASSYPRLKGGNEQFF	TGTGCCAGCAGTTACCCTAGGCTGAAGGGAGGCAATGAGCAGTTCTTC
TRBJ2-1	TRBV9	.	.	CASSLMTQGGDNEQFF	TGTGCCAGCAGCTTGATGACACAGGGTGGGGACAATGAGCAGTTCTTC
TRBJ1-5	TRBV20-1	TRBD1	few	CSARVGTGDQPQHF	TGCAGTGCTAGAGTCGGGACAGGGGATCAGCCCCAGCATTTT
TRBJ1-5	TRBV12-3/TRBV12-4	.	.	CASTQTGSNQPQHF	TGTGCCAGCACCCAGACAGGAAGCAATCAGCCCCAGCATTTT
TRBJ2-7	TRBV19	TRBD1	.	CASSPRRQGYEQYF	TGTGCCAGTAGTCCCCGCAGACAGGGCTACGAGCAGTACTTC
TRBJ2-3	TRBV7-2	TRBD2	.	CASSVSGSDIDTQYF	TGTGCCAGCAGCGTTAGCGGGAGCGATATAGATACGCAGTATTTT
TRBJ2-1	TRBV29-1	.	.	CSVSTGYNEQFF	TGCAGCGTTTCTACAGGTTACAATGAGCAGTTCTTC
TRBJ1-6	TRBV7-9	.	many	CASSLPNSPLHF	TGTGCCAGCAGCTTACCCAATTCACCCCTCCACTTT
TRBJ2-3	TRBV5-5	TRBD2	.	CASSLRTSWSTDTQYF	TGTGCCAGCAGCTTGCGGACTAGCTGGTCCACAGATACGCAGTATTTT
TRBJ2-3	TRBV5-1	TRBD2	few	CASSLMSGNVDTQYF	TGCGCCAGCAGCTTAATGAGCGGGAATGTAGATACGCAGTATTTT
TRBJ2-7	TRBV11-2	.	.	CASRPQRQGTITYEQYF	TGTGCCAGCAGACCTCAACGGCAGGGGACAATAACCTACGAGCAGTACTTC
TRBJ2-2	TRBV6-1	TRBD1	many	CASGTGWAGELFF	TGTGCCAGTGGGACAGGGTGGGCCGGGGAGCTGTTTTTT
TRBJ2-7	TRBV6-5	.	few	CASSWRASYEQYF	TGTGCCAGCAGTTGGCGGGCCTCCTACGAGCAGTACTTC
TRBJ2-1	TRBV20-1	.	few	CSARGQRGVYEQFF	TGCAGTGCTAGGGGGCAGAGGGGGGTCTATGAGCAGTTCTTC
TRBJ1-2	TRBV9	.	few	CASSGGVYTF	TGTGCCAGCAGCGGAGGGGTATACACCTTC
TRBJ2-7	TRBV5-1	.	.	CASSLYPPHEQYF	TGCGCCAGCAGCTTGTATCCCCCCCACGAGCAGTACTTC
TRBJ1-1	TRBV20-1	TRBD1	few	CSAKTGDTEAFF	TGCAGTGCTAAAACAGGGGACACTGAAGCTTTCTTT
TRBJ2-5	TRBV5-1	TRBD2	.	CASSPARLAGEETQYF	TGCGCCAGCAGCCCCGCGAGGCTAGCGGGGGAAGAGACCCAGTACTTC
TRBJ2-7	TRBV7-2	TRBD2	.	CASSSLSGGTYEQYF	TGTGCCAGCAGCTCTTTAAGCGGGGGGACCTACGAGCAGTACTTC